A single T cell receptor beta chain is shown here with its context. This specimen belongs to a study of T cell responses to AZD1222 COVID-19 vaccine. CDR3 length: 17 amino acids. CDR1 and CDR2 (germline): MDHEN, SYDVKM. Germline trimming cut 2 bases from V and 8 bases from J; bases unmatched to any gene: 17. This table comes from immunoSEQ multiplex PCR, and its TCRdb copy is limited to in-frame clones, with some not included. This sample has approximately 130,000 clones, with over 75% found just once. Sequenced here: peripheral blood, sampled on day 0 of AZD1222 vaccination. This chain uses TRBV28 with TRBJ1-2; 7 nucleotides line up with TRBD1. The TCR was taken from an adult in good health. CDR3 DNA sequence: TGTGCCAGCAGTTTAACATTAACCGGGACAGTATCGATGGGCTACACCTTC. Its protein product is CASSLTLTGTVSMGYTF.